The source of this T cell receptor beta chain is a study of T-cell memory formation after mild COVID-19. Study overall: TCR clusters were largely donor specific. Study results and caveats: The pre-infection memory compartment contained some responding clones, suggesting cross-reactive memory joined. What remained unconfirmed was the SARS-CoV-2 specificity of second-wave clones peaking on day 37. Clones that contracted clustered mainly in CM and EM if CD4+ and in EMRA if CD8+.

The sample holds many counts of this clonotype. Its antigen is still unknown. TCRdb re-called the 5' RACE reads with MiXCR, one entry per CDR3 protein. The table includes roughly 280,000 distinct CDR3 sequences, under 8.5% detected once. The TCR sequence derives from a man between 18 and 35 years old who had mild COVID-19 (a few samples of this study predate the infection). Cell type and time point are not known. The sequenced sample consisted of PBMCs or a T cell subset sorted from them (not recorded which).

The CDR3 protein is CASSDRGHTDTQYF. In DNA, the CDR3 is TGTGCCAGCAGTGATCGGGGGCACACAGATACGCAGTATTTT. The chain combines TRBV6-2 or TRBV6-3 with TRBJ2-3; either TRBD1 or TRBD2 may fit D (6 bases each). The germline CDR1 and CDR2 sequences are MNHEY and SVGEGT. CDR3 size: 14 residues. Trimming took 5 bases from V and 2 from J, leaving 11 bases between them.